A selection of T cell receptor beta chains follows, all from one sample in a study of cytomegalovirus exposure and HLA in healthy donors. Using immunoSEQ multiplex PCR, the repertoire was profiled, and TCRdb retains in-frame clones only, with some absent. The top ten hold about 2.1% of the sample, which has about 150,000 clones, about 68% seen once. Source material: PBMCs. Receptors were obtained from a man aged 25-45 years in good health and CMV-seronegative. The CDR3 runs from the conserved cysteine through the conserved F or W. The D gene is left open where the match is weak. Rows give clone size only sometimes, using once, few, many, or a class for an expanded clone.

size,J,D,V,CDR3,DNA
.,TRBJ1-3,.,TRBV7-9,CASSPFLGRVDTIYF,TGTGCCAGCAGCCCCTTCTTGGGTCGGGTTGACACCATATATTTT
few,TRBJ1-2,TRBD1,TRBV15,CATSRAYTGAGGYTF,TGTGCCACCAGCAGAGCTTACACAGGGGCGGGTGGCTACACCTTC
once,TRBJ2-7,TRBD1,TRBV2,CASSETGLAEQYF,TGTGCCAGTAGTGAGACAGGGCTTGCCGAGCAGTACTTC
few,TRBJ2-7,TRBD1,TRBV27,CASSGQGNYEQYF,TGTGCCAGCAGCGGACAGGGGAACTACGAGCAGTACTTC
.,TRBJ2-3,TRBD2,TRBV2,CASRAGTSGYTDTQYF,TGTGCCAGCAGAGCCGGGACTAGCGGGTACACAGATACGCAGTATTTT
.,TRBJ2-7,.,TRBV7-8,CASSPGDEQYF,TGTGCTAGCAGCCCCGGGGACGAGCAGTACTTC
.,TRBJ2-7,.,TRBV7-8,CASSLGRVLSYEQYF,TGTGCCAGCAGCTTAGGCAGGGTCCTCTCCTACGAGCAGTACTTC
once,TRBJ1-2,.,TRBV7-9,CASSLGGSYGYTF,TGTGCCAGCAGCTTAGGCGGCAGCTATGGCTACACCTTC
.,TRBJ2-1,TRBD2,TRBV18,CASSLGLAGVDEQFF,TGTGCCAGCTCACTGGGACTAGCCGGGGTCGATGAGCAGTTCTTC
.,TRBJ1-1,.,TRBV7-9,CASSLPRGTFF,TGTGCCAGCAGCTTACCGCGGGGGACTTTCTTT
.,TRBJ1-2,.,TRBV2,CASSQRGGYTF,TGTGCCAGCAGCCAGAGGGGGGGCTACACCTTC
.,TRBJ2-1,.,TRBV5-8,CASSFLQDEQFF,TGTGCCAGCAGCTTTCTCCAGGATGAGCAGTTCTTC